This T cell receptor beta chain is drawn from a study of identical twins. The cDNA had a unique molecular identifier and a template-switch universal primer site. One entry per CDR3 protein results from TCRdb running MiXCR on the 5' RACE reads. The table lists 450,000 or so distinct CDR3 sequences, approximately 24% of them singletons. V dropped 8 bases and J dropped 1 base, with 11 bases sitting between them. CDR3 length equals 13 residues. Germline values: CDR1 ENHRY, CDR2 SYGVKD. These same data were also listed under a study on T cells expressing NK-cell markers. This second report adds: Seven of eight sequenced donors tested HCMV-seropositive; one tested seronegative.

The TCR was taken from a young woman in good health. The sequencing sample was made of CD4+ T cells sorted from blood. V is TRBV10-3 and J is TRBJ1-1; TRBD1 is a possible D gene (5 bases). DNA of the CDR3: TGTGCCATCTCACCGGGGGAGAACACTGAAGCTTTCTTT. It yields the protein CAISPGENTEAFF.